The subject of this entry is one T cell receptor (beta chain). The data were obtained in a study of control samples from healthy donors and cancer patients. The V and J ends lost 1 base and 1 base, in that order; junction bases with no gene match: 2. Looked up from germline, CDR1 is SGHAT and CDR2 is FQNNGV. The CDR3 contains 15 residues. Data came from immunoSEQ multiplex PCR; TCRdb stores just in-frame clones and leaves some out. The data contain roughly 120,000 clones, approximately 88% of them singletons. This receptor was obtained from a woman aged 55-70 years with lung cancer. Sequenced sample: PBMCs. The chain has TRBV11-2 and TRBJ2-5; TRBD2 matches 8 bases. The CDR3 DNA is TGTGCCAGCAGCTTAGTTAGCGGGGTCCAAGAGACCCAGTACTTC. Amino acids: CASSLVSGVQETQYF.